Presented here are 19 T cell receptor beta chains from one specimen sequenced in a study of shared clonotypes between healthy human individuals (dated by TCRdb to about 2020). The method was the immunoSEQ multiplex PCR assay. TCRdb took this table from immuneACCESS and kept in-frame rearrangements with V and J called. Such tables lack part of the clones; where checked against another copy, unresolved V genes explain under half of the gap, and the rest is unexplained. The table for this sample lists more than 2 million clones; around 95% of them were counted only once. The top ten clones comprise more than 1.5% of the sample. CD8 naive samples were CD45RO-negative cells positively selected for CCR7, giving a CD45RA+CCR7+ population that excluded TemRA cells. The sequencing input was naive CD8+ T cells from PBMCs. The cell subset or site label for this specimen denotes: CD45RA+CCR7+. All receptors derive from a man between 18 and 29 years old in good health. Some clones in this sample may be carry-over from other donors' samples.

CDR3 sequence: CASSFQGGETQYF. The CDR3 bases are TGTGCCAGCAGTTTTCAAGGTGGAGAGACCCAGTACTTC. The V and J genes are TRBV27 and TRBJ2-5; D not resolved. Trimming took off 3 bases at V and 4 bases at J, with 9 bases between the two ends. This CDR3 has 13 amino acids. The germline gives CDR1 MNHEY, CDR2 SMNVEV (reference sequence).

The gene calls are TRBV9 and TRBJ2-2; 14 bases line up with TRBD2. The CDR3 is 19 amino acids. Germline V CDR1 and CDR2: SGDLS, YYNGEE. V lost 3 bases and J lost 6; bases outside the gene matches: 13. Here the CDR3 reads CASSGGGLAGVANAGELFF. The CDR3 coding sequence is TGTGCCAGCAGCGGAGGGGGACTAGCGGGAGTCGCGAATGCCGGGGAGCTGTTTTTT.

The V gene is TRBV2, the J gene TRBJ2-1, with D uncertain. Germline assignment: CDR1 SNHLY and CDR2 FYNNEI. The CDR3 runs to 14 residues. V lost 4 bases and J lost 5, with 12 bases in between. The CDR3 sequence is CASSGNYINNEQFF. DNA for the CDR3: TGTGCCAGCAGTGGTAACTACATCAACAATGAGCAGTTCTTC.

This clone was seen just once. J is TRBJ2-1 and V is TRBV5-6; either TRBD1 or TRBD2 may fit D (5 bases each). Looked up from germline, CDR1 is SGHDT and CDR2 is YYEEEE. V was pared by 6 bases and J by 12 bases, with 25 bases between. The CDR3 is 15 residues long. In DNA form, the CDR3 reads TGTGCCAGCAAGGCACCCCGGGACGCCGGGGTACGGCAGTTCTTC. The encoded protein is CASKAPRDAGVRQFF.

About this clone: Other nucleotide sequences in the sample specify the same CDR3. V usage is TRBV19 and J usage is TRBJ2-7; D is undetermined. The CDR3 length is 14 residues. In germline, CDR1 is LNHDA, CDR2 SQIVND (reference sequence). V was cut by 2 bases and J by 4 bases, with 12 bases left in between. This chain's CDR3 is CASSISGGGYEQYF. CDR3 nucleotide sequence: TGTGCCAGTAGTATATCGGGCGGTGGATACGAGCAGTACTTC.

The J gene is TRBJ1-5, the V gene TRBV28; 7 bases are shared with TRBD1. The CDR3 totals 16 residues. Germline values: CDR1 MDHEN, CDR2 SYDVKM. J was trimmed by 1 base and V by 5 bases; bases with no gene match: 8. The CDR3 DNA sequence: TGTGCCAGCAGTGTGAAACAGGGGTTAAGCAATCAGCCCCAGCATTTT. It is translated as CASSVKQGLSNQPQHF.

The chain carries TRBV7-9 and TRBJ1-3; no clear D. V lost 5 bases to trimming and J lost 6 bases, with 17 bases between them. CDR3 length: 15 residues. Germline CDR1 and CDR2: SEHNR and FQNEAQ (reference sequence). Written as DNA, the CDR3 is TGTGCCAGCAGCATACCGGACGGCAGATTAAACACCATATATTTT. Translating it yields CASSIPDGRLNTIYF.

The chain combines TRBV19 with TRBJ1-5; a weak D match, TRBD1 (6 bases). The CDR3 sequence is 15 residues long. Trimming took 5 bases from V and 7 from J, leaving 18 bases between them. CDR1 is LNHDA and CDR2 is SQIVND in the germline V gene (reference sequence). CDR3 sequence reads: CASSETWGAGQPQHF. Written as DNA, the CDR3 is TGTGCCAGTAGTGAAACGTGGGGGGCAGGGCAGCCCCAGCATTTT. The complete variable domain, with remaining parts taken from reference TRBV19 and TRBJ1-5, reads DGGITQSPKYLFRKEGQNVTLSCEQNLNHDAMYWYRQDPGQGLRLIYYSQIVNDFQKGDIAEGYSVSREKKESFPLTVTSAQKNPTAFYLCASSETWGAGQPQHFGDGTRLSIL.

The chain has TRBV9 and TRBJ2-1; TRBD2 agrees at 12 bases. The V gene end was trimmed by 0 bases and the J gene end by 5 bases; junction bases not matched to a gene: 6. The CDR3 is 17 residues long. Germline loops: CDR1 SGDLS, CDR2 YYNGEE. In DNA, the CDR3 is TGTGCCAGCAGCGTAGAGGGACTAGCGGGTCCCCACAATGAGCAGTTCTTC. Its protein is CASSVEGLAGPHNEQFF. The variable domain in full, completed from reference TRBV9 and TRBJ2-1, reads DSGVTQTPKHLITATGQRVTLRCSPRSGDLSVYWYQQSLDQGLQFLIQYYNGEERAKGNILERFSAQQFPDLHSELNLSSLELGDSALYFCASSVEGLAGPHNEQFFGPGTRLTVL.

Comment on this clone: This sample includes further DNA sequences coding for the same CDR3. The chain carries TRBV5-4 and TRBJ1-5; 8 nucleotides match TRBD1. Unmatched junction bases numbered 5, after V lost 5 bases and J lost 7 bases. This CDR3 contains 13 residues. The germline CDR1 and CDR2 sequences are SGHNT and YYREEE (reference sequence). CDR3 nucleotides: TGTGCCAGCAGTCAAGACAGGGGACAGCCCCAGCATTTT. Protein: CASSQDRGQPQHF.

V gene TRBV2 combines with J gene TRBJ1-2; D remains unclear. The CDR3 consists of 16 residues. The germline V gene encodes CDR1 SNHLY and CDR2 FYNNEI. V lost 6 bases and J lost 3, with 20 bases in between. CDR3 nucleotides: TGTGCCAGCAGCCCCCTCGTGGCAGGAATTGACTATGGCTACACCTTC. Translating it yields CASSPLVAGIDYGYTF.

The CDR3: CAISDGGRDTIYGYTF. The CDR3 nucleotides read TGTGCCATCAGTGATGGGGGGCGGGATACCATCTATGGCTACACCTTC. This chain connects TRBV10-3 to TRBJ1-2; D perhaps matches TRBD1 (6 bases). With 3 bases removed from V and 4 bases from J, the gap between germline ends came to 18 bases. The germline V gene encodes CDR1 ENHRY and CDR2 SYGVKD. This CDR3 comprises 16 residues.

The chain employs TRBV28 and TRBJ1-4; D call uncertain. The ends were cut back, 6 bases at V and 8 bases at J, with 16 bases in the middle. CDR3 length equals 14 residues. CDR1 is MDHEN and CDR2 is SYDVKM in the germline V gene. Written as DNA, the CDR3 is TGTGCCAGCAGCTCCTGGGGTACACGGGAAAAACTGTTTTTT. Residues: CASSSWGTREKLFF.

The sample holds one count of this clone. V usage is TRBV7-9 and J usage is TRBJ2-2; the D gene is possibly TRBD1 (5 bases). Deletions cut 2 bases from V and 8 bases from J, with 12 bases between. The germline V gene has CDR1 SEHNR and CDR2 FQNEAQ (reference sequence). CDR3 size: 14 residues. The CDR3 sequence is CASSLTQGVGELFF. CDR3 coding DNA: TGTGCCAGCAGCTTAACTCAGGGTGTGGGGGAGCTGTTTTTT.

J is TRBJ2-7 and V is TRBV5-1, with 11 bases matching TRBD2. The V gene's germline CDR1 is SGHRS and CDR2 YFSETQ. J lost 1 base, V lost 6 bases, and 12 bases had no gene match. This CDR3 contains 17 residues. The CDR3 sequence: CASNPTSGRHFSYEQYF. DNA for the CDR3: TGCGCCAGCAACCCAACTAGCGGGAGACATTTTTCCTACGAGCAGTACTTC.

The chain has TRBV19 and TRBJ2-2; D gene ambiguous. Trimming removed 7 bases from V and 4 bases from J, with 4 bases in between. Per germline, CDR1 LNHDA and CDR2 SQIVND (reference sequence). The CDR3 is 11 residues long. CDR3 bases: TGTGCCAGTATGTCCACCGGGGAGCTGTTTTTT. The encoded protein is CASMSTGELFF.

This chain links TRBV11-2 with TRBJ2-7; maybe TRBD2 (5 bases). The germline V gene has CDR1 SGHAT and CDR2 FQNNGV. The CDR3 is 14 amino acids. V was trimmed by 4 bases and J by 4 bases, leaving 14 bases between them. The CDR3 region has the DNA TGTGCCAGCAGCTCATGGACTTTAGGTTACGAGCAGTACTTC. Translation: CASSSWTLGYEQYF.

For this clone: The same CDR3 arises from other DNA sequences in this sample as well. The chain recombines TRBV7-3 with TRBJ2-3; TRBD1 might be the D (5 bases). The CDR3 covers 14 residues. Trimming removed 5 bases at V and 2 bases at J, with 11 bases between. Germline values: CDR1 SGHTA, CDR2 FQGTGA. The CDR3 sequence: CASSPGGATDTQYF. The DNA for the CDR3 is TGTGCCAGCAGCCCAGGTGGGGCCACAGATACGCAGTATTTT.

The genes are TRBV4-1 and TRBJ2-2, with 11 bases aligning to TRBD2. In germline, CDR1 is MGHRA, CDR2 YSYEKL. CDR3 length: 20 amino acids. V dropped 4 bases and J dropped 7; count of bases not matched to a gene: 20. The chain's CDR3 is CASSRRSGATSGSGGGELFF. CDR3 DNA: TGCGCCAGCAGCCGTCGAAGCGGCGCCACTAGCGGGAGTGGTGGCGGGGAGCTGTTTTTT.